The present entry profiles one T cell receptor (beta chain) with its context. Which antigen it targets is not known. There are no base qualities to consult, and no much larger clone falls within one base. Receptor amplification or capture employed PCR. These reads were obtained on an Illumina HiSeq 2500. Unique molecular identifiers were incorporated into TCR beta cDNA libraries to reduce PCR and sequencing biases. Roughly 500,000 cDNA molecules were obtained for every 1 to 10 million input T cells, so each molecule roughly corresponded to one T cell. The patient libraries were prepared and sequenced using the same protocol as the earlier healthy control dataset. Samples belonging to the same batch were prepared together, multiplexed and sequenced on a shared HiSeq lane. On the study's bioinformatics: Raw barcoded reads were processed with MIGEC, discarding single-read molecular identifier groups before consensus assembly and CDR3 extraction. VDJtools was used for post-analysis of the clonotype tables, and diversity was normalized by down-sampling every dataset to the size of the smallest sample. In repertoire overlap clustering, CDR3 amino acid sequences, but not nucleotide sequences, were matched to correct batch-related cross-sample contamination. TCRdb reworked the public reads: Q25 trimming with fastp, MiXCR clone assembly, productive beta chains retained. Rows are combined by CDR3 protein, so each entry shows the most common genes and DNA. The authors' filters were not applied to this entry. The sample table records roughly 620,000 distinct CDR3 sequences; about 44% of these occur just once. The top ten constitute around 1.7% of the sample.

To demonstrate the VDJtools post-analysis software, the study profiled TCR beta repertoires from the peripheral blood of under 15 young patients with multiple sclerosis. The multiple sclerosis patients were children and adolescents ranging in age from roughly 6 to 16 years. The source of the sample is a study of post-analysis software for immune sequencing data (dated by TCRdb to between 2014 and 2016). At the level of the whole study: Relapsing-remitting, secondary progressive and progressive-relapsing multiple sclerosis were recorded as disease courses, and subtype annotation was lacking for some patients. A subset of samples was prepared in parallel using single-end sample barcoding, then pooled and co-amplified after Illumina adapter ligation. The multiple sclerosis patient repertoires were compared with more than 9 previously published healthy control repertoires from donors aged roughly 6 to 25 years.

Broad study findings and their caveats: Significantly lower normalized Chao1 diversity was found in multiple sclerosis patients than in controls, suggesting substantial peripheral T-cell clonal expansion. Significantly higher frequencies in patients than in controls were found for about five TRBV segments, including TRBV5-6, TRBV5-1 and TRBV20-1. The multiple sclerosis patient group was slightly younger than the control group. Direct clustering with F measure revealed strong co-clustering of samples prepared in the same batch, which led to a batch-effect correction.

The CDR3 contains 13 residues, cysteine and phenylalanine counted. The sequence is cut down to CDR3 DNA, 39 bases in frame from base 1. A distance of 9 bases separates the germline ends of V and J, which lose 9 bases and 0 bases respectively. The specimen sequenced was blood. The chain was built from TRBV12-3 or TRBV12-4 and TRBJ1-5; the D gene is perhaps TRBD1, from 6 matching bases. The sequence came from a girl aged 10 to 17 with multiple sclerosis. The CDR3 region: CASRQDSNQPQHF. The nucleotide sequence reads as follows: TGTGCCAGTAGACAGGATAGCAATCAGCCCCAGCATTTT.